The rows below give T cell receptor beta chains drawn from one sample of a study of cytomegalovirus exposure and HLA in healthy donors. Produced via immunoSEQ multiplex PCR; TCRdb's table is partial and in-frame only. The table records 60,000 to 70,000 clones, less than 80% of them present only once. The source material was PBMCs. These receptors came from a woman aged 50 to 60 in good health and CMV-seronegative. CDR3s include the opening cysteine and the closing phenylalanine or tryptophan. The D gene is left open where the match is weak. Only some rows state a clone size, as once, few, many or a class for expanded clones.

CDR3aa: CASSTPRGTNYGYTF
CDR3nt: TGTGCCAGTAGTACCCCCAGGGGGACTAACTATGGCTACACCTTC
d_gene: TRBD1
abundance: .
v_gene: TRBV19
j_gene: TRBJ1-2

CDR3aa: CASSLGTSDEQFF
CDR3nt: TGCGCCAGCAGCTTGGGAACTAGCGATGAGCAGTTCTTC
d_gene: TRBD2
abundance: .
v_gene: TRBV5-1
j_gene: TRBJ2-1

CDR3aa: CASSFTGTGGEKLFF
CDR3nt: TGTGCCAGCAGCTTCACCGGGACAGGGGGCGAAAAACTGTTTTTT
d_gene: TRBD1
abundance: .
v_gene: TRBV5-6
j_gene: TRBJ1-4

CDR3aa: CASSGLQGSTDTQYF
CDR3nt: TGTGCCAGCAGCGGCCTACAGGGGAGCACAGATACGCAGTATTTT
d_gene: TRBD1
abundance: few
v_gene: TRBV9
j_gene: TRBJ2-3

CDR3aa: CASSYGEGRREKLFF
CDR3nt: TGCGCCAGCAGCTATGGTGAGGGCCGCAGGGAAAAACTGTTTTTT
d_gene: .
abundance: .
v_gene: TRBV5-1
j_gene: TRBJ1-4

CDR3aa: CASSLQGGTYNEQFF
CDR3nt: TGTGCCAGCTCACTACAGGGGGGGACCTACAATGAGCAGTTCTTC
d_gene: .
abundance: few
v_gene: TRBV18
j_gene: TRBJ2-1

CDR3aa: CASSQGGRVVEAFF
CDR3nt: TGCGCCAGCAGCCAAGGAGGCAGGGTGGTTGAAGCTTTCTTT
d_gene: .
abundance: .
v_gene: TRBV4-3
j_gene: TRBJ1-1

CDR3aa: CASSLNAIPGELFF
CDR3nt: TGTGCCAGCAGCTTAAATGCGATCCCCGGGGAGCTGTTTTTT
d_gene: .
abundance: few
v_gene: TRBV7-2
j_gene: TRBJ2-2

CDR3aa: CASQSTGWNTGELFF
CDR3nt: TGTGCCAGCCAATCCACAGGATGGAACACCGGGGAGCTGTTTTTT
d_gene: .
abundance: .
v_gene: TRBV28
j_gene: TRBJ2-2

CDR3aa: CASSFSGRLLNEQFF
CDR3nt: TGTGCCAGCAGTTTCTCCGGTCGACTTCTAAATGAGCAGTTCTTC
d_gene: .
abundance: .
v_gene: TRBV6-6
j_gene: TRBJ2-1

CDR3aa: CASSPGQGAGLGQFF
CDR3nt: TGTGCCAGCTCACCCGGACAGGGGGCGGGTCTTGGGCAGTTCTTC
d_gene: TRBD1
abundance: few
v_gene: TRBV18
j_gene: TRBJ2-1

CDR3aa: CASSKDRGHTEAFF
CDR3nt: TGTGCCAGCAGCAAGGACAGGGGTCACACTGAAGCTTTCTTT
d_gene: .
abundance: .
v_gene: TRBV21-1
j_gene: TRBJ1-1

CDR3aa: CASSTEGAGAGEQYF
CDR3nt: TGCGCCAGCAGCACGGAGGGAGCGGGAGCGGGAGAGCAGTACTTC
d_gene: TRBD2
abundance: .
v_gene: TRBV5-1
j_gene: TRBJ2-7

CDR3aa: CASNPRRPDEQFF
CDR3nt: TGTGCCAGTAACCCCCGGCGGCCGGATGAGCAGTTCTTC
d_gene: .
abundance: .
v_gene: TRBV19
j_gene: TRBJ2-1

CDR3aa: CASSERSGGFTEAFF
CDR3nt: TGTGCCAGCAGTGAACGGTCAGGGGGGTTCACTGAAGCTTTCTTT
d_gene: TRBD1
abundance: .
v_gene: TRBV25-1
j_gene: TRBJ1-1

CDR3aa: CASSLGTGAGELFF
CDR3nt: TGCGCCAGCAGCTTAGGGACAGGGGCCGGGGAGCTGTTTTTT
d_gene: TRBD1
abundance: .
v_gene: TRBV5-1
j_gene: TRBJ2-2

CDR3aa: CASSSWTDSYEQYF
CDR3nt: TGTGCCAGCAGTTCCTGGACAGACTCCTACGAGCAGTACTTC
d_gene: .
abundance: .
v_gene: TRBV6-5
j_gene: TRBJ2-7

CDR3aa: CASSPLGGRLQETQYF
CDR3nt: TGTGCCAGCAGCCCCTTGGGCGGGAGGTTACAGGAGACCCAGTACTTC
d_gene: TRBD2
abundance: once
v_gene: TRBV7-6
j_gene: TRBJ2-5

CDR3aa: CASSPGGRADQPQRF
CDR3nt: TGTGCCAGCTCACCCGGGGGAAGGGCGGATCAGCCCCAGCGTTTT
d_gene: .
abundance: .
v_gene: TRBV6-5
j_gene: TRBJ1-5

CDR3aa: CSVVPSTDTQYF
CDR3nt: TGCAGCGTTGTTCCGAGCACAGATACGCAGTATTTT
d_gene: .
abundance: .
v_gene: TRBV29-1
j_gene: TRBJ2-3

CDR3aa: CASSLGLSYEQYF
CDR3nt: TGTGCCAGCAGTTTAGGGCTCTCCTACGAGCAGTACTTC
d_gene: .
abundance: .
v_gene: TRBV27
j_gene: TRBJ2-7

CDR3aa: CASSLEEARGQGYTF
CDR3nt: TGTGCCAGCAGCTTAGAGGAGGCCAGGGGGCAAGGCTACACCTTC
d_gene: TRBD1
abundance: .
v_gene: TRBV7-2
j_gene: TRBJ1-2

CDR3aa: CASSSTGSAGYTF
CDR3nt: TGTGCCAGCAGTTCGACAGGGTCGGCTGGCTACACCTTC
d_gene: TRBD1
abundance: once
v_gene: TRBV27
j_gene: TRBJ1-2

CDR3aa: CAWSGDSRNQPQHF
CDR3nt: TGTGCCTGGAGTGGGGACAGTAGGAATCAGCCCCAGCATTTT
d_gene: TRBD1
abundance: .
v_gene: TRBV30
j_gene: TRBJ1-5

CDR3aa: CASSEGYLAYEQYF
CDR3nt: TGTGCCAGCAGTGAAGGGTATTTAGCCTACGAGCAGTACTTC
d_gene: .
abundance: .
v_gene: TRBV6-1
j_gene: TRBJ2-7

CDR3aa: CASSDRGSYEQYF
CDR3nt: TGCGCCAGCAGTGACAGGGGCTCCTACGAGCAGTACTTC
d_gene: .
abundance: .
v_gene: TRBV10-1
j_gene: TRBJ2-7

CDR3aa: CASSATNPGLSEAFF
CDR3nt: TGTGCCAGCAGTGCCACAAACCCGGGACTGTCTGAAGCTTTCTTT
d_gene: .
abundance: .
v_gene: TRBV7-9
j_gene: TRBJ1-1

CDR3aa: CASRAGGIGELFF
CDR3nt: TGTGCCAGCAGGGCAGGGGGCATCGGGGAGCTGTTTTTT
d_gene: TRBD1
abundance: .
v_gene: TRBV2
j_gene: TRBJ2-2

CDR3aa: CAWIERGEQFF
CDR3nt: TGTGCCTGGATTGAACGAGGTGAGCAGTTCTTC
d_gene: .
abundance: few
v_gene: TRBV30
j_gene: TRBJ2-1

CDR3aa: CASSNSGEQYF
CDR3nt: TGTGCCAGCAGTAATAGCGGCGAGCAGTACTTC
d_gene: .
abundance: few
v_gene: TRBV6-5
j_gene: TRBJ2-7

CDR3aa: CASSPLQGNTEAFF
CDR3nt: TGCGCCAGCAGCCCTTTACAGGGGAACACTGAAGCTTTCTTT
d_gene: .
abundance: .
v_gene: TRBV4-3
j_gene: TRBJ1-1

CDR3aa: CSVVVTSGNEQYF
CDR3nt: TGCAGCGTTGTCGTGACTAGCGGGAACGAGCAGTACTTC
d_gene: TRBD2
abundance: .
v_gene: TRBV29-1
j_gene: TRBJ2-7

CDR3aa: CASSSGQGGDEQFF
CDR3nt: TGCGCCAGCAGCTCGGGACAGGGTGGAGATGAGCAGTTCTTC
d_gene: TRBD1
abundance: .
v_gene: TRBV5-1
j_gene: TRBJ2-1

CDR3aa: CSARTGYTF
CDR3nt: TGCAGTGCTCGCACAGGCTACACCTTC
d_gene: .
abundance: few
v_gene: TRBV20-1
j_gene: TRBJ1-2

CDR3aa: CATTRDSSSFF
CDR3nt: TGTGCCACTACCCGGGACTCCTCTTCCTTCTTC
d_gene: .
abundance: .
v_gene: TRBV6-5
j_gene: TRBJ2-1

CDR3aa: CASSRQGDYGYTF
CDR3nt: TGTGCCAGCAGTCGACAGGGGGACTATGGCTACACCTTC
d_gene: TRBD1
abundance: .
v_gene: TRBV6-1
j_gene: TRBJ1-2

CDR3aa: CATSTLAAASYNEQFF
CDR3nt: TGTGCCACCAGCACTCTAGCAGCAGCTTCCTACAATGAGCAGTTCTTC
d_gene: .
abundance: .
v_gene: TRBV15
j_gene: TRBJ2-1

CDR3aa: CASRRTGDGYGYTF
CDR3nt: TGCGCCAGTCGGAGGACAGGGGACGGCTATGGCTACACCTTC
d_gene: TRBD1
abundance: .
v_gene: TRBV5-1
j_gene: TRBJ1-2

CDR3aa: CASRTDRVNTEAFF
CDR3nt: TGTGCCAGCAGGACGGACAGGGTGAACACTGAAGCTTTCTTT
d_gene: TRBD1
abundance: once
v_gene: TRBV28
j_gene: TRBJ1-1

CDR3aa: CASSIGWTGGGYTF
CDR3nt: TGTGCCAGTAGTATAGGATGGACAGGGGGTGGCTACACCTTC
d_gene: TRBD1
abundance: once
v_gene: TRBV19
j_gene: TRBJ1-2

CDR3aa: CASSSATSTDTQYF
CDR3nt: TGTGCCAGCAGTTCAGCGACTAGCACAGATACGCAGTATTTT
d_gene: .
abundance: .
v_gene: TRBV6-6
j_gene: TRBJ2-3

CDR3aa: CASILRDRENTIYF
CDR3nt: TGTGCCAGCATCCTAAGGGACAGGGAAAACACCATATATTTT
d_gene: TRBD1
abundance: .
v_gene: TRBV27
j_gene: TRBJ1-3

CDR3aa: CASTGVTDTQYF
CDR3nt: TGCGCCAGTACAGGGGTCACAGATACGCAGTATTTT
d_gene: TRBD1
abundance: .
v_gene: TRBV5-1
j_gene: TRBJ2-3

CDR3aa: CASSRSLAGESSYEQYF
CDR3nt: TGTGCCAGCAGTCGTTCCCTAGCGGGGGAGAGCTCCTACGAGCAGTACTTC
d_gene: TRBD2
abundance: .
v_gene: TRBV28
j_gene: TRBJ2-7

CDR3aa: CASSVPSSGEAFF
CDR3nt: TGTGCCAGCAGTGTTCCCTCGTCGGGTGAAGCTTTCTTT
d_gene: .
abundance: .
v_gene: TRBV6-5
j_gene: TRBJ1-1

CDR3aa: CASREQGYTEAFF
CDR3nt: TGTGCCAGCCGGGAGCAGGGTTACACTGAAGCTTTCTTT
d_gene: .
abundance: .
v_gene: TRBV28
j_gene: TRBJ1-1

CDR3aa: CASKGGAGETQYF
CDR3nt: TGTGCCAGCAAGGGCGGGGCTGGGGAGACCCAGTACTTC
d_gene: .
abundance: .
v_gene: TRBV6-5
j_gene: TRBJ2-5

CDR3aa: CASSPDRRRLGELFF
CDR3nt: TGCGCCAGCAGCCCCGACAGGAGACGCCTCGGGGAGCTGTTTTTT
d_gene: .
abundance: .
v_gene: TRBV4-1
j_gene: TRBJ2-2

CDR3aa: CASSYGAGVGRAFF
CDR3nt: TGTGCCAGCAGTTACGGGGCAGGGGTGGGTCGGGCTTTCTTT
d_gene: .
abundance: .
v_gene: TRBV6-5
j_gene: TRBJ1-1

CDR3aa: CASSLLGARTGANVLTF
CDR3nt: TGTGCCAGCAGCTTATTGGGGGCACGTACTGGGGCCAACGTCCTGACTTTC
d_gene: .
abundance: .
v_gene: TRBV11-2
j_gene: TRBJ2-6

CDR3aa: CASSSPPWDRAGYTF
CDR3nt: TGTGCCAGCAGTTCCCCCCCGTGGGACAGGGCTGGCTACACCTTC
d_gene: TRBD1
abundance: .
v_gene: TRBV28
j_gene: TRBJ1-2

CDR3aa: CASSLLAGGGGSQPQHF
CDR3nt: TGTGCCAGCAGCCTCCTAGCCGGTGGGGGCGGCTCTCAGCCCCAGCATTTT
d_gene: .
abundance: few
v_gene: TRBV5-6
j_gene: TRBJ1-5

CDR3aa: CASSPGAGSYNEQFF
CDR3nt: TGTGCCAGCAGCCCTGGGGCGGGATCCTACAATGAGCAGTTCTTC
d_gene: .
abundance: .
v_gene: TRBV9
j_gene: TRBJ2-1

CDR3aa: CASSAQGYEQYF
CDR3nt: TGTGCCAGCAGCGCACAGGGGTACGAGCAGTACTTC
d_gene: TRBD1
abundance: .
v_gene: TRBV9
j_gene: TRBJ2-7

CDR3aa: CASFPGQGLKAFF
CDR3nt: TGTGCCAGTTTTCCGGGACAGGGTTTAAAAGCTTTCTTT
d_gene: TRBD1
abundance: .
v_gene: TRBV19
j_gene: TRBJ1-1